This TCR beta chain is from a study of liver allograft versus peripheral blood T cells. Study summary: The authors compared T cell receptor repertoires in transplanted livers with recipients' peripheral blood repertoires. Study conclusions and caveats: Reported data describe T cell receptor repertoires within liver allografts as differing from those in peripheral blood.

By proportion, this clonotype is medium-sized. The antigen remains undetermined. Trimming removed 2 bases at V and 8 bases at J, with 8 bases between. The CDR3 is 12 residues long. Germline-derived CDR1 and CDR2 are SGHDT and YYEEEE. MiXCR, run by TCRdb on the reads, gives a single entry per CDR3 protein. The repertoire holds around 610 distinct CDR3 sequences, with approximately 10% as singletons. The receptor's source is a human patient who had a liver transplant. Some T cells may originate from the graft donor. The chain is built from TRBV5-6 and TRBJ2-1; the D is unclear. CDR3 protein: CASSFGLDEQFF. The CDR3 nucleotides read TGTGCCAGCAGCTTTGGGCTAGATGAGCAGTTCTTC. Full variable domain (rest looked up from reference TRBV5-6 and TRBJ2-1): DAGVTQSPTHLIKTRGQQVTLRCSPKSGHDTVSWYQQALGQGPQFIFQYYEEEERQRGNFPDRFSGHQFPNYSSELNVNALLLGDSALYLCASSFGLDEQFFGPGTRLTVL.